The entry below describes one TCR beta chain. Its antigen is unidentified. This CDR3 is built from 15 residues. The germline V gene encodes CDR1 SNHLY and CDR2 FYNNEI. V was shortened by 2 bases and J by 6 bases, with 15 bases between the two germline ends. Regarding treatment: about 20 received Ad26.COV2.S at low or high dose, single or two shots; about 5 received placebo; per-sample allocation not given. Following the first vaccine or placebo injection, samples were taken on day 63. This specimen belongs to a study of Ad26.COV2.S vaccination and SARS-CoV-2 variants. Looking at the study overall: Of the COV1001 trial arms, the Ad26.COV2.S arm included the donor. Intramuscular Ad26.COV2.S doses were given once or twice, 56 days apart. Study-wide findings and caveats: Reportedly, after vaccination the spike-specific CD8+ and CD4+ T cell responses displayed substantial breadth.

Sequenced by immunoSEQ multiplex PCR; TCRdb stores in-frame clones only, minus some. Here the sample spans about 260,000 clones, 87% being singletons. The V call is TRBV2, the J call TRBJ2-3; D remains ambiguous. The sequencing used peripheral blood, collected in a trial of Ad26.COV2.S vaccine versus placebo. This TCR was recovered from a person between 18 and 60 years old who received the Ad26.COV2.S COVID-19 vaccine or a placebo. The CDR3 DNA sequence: TGTGCCAGCAGTGAAATCGGCGGAGTCCGGGATACGCAGTATTTT. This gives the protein CASSEIGGVRDTQYF.